A single sample gave rise to the 23 T cell receptor beta chains below, sequenced in a study of blood T cell repertoires in COVID-19. The table came from immunoSEQ multiplex PCR; TCRdb's copy has only in-frame clones and leaves some out. The profile shows nearly 110,000 clones, approximately 81% of them singletons. Sample: peripheral blood. The receptors shown here come from a human donor in a cohort sampled during active COVID-19.

CDR3 sequence reads: CASSIARWVSGANVLTF. The CDR3 DNA sequence: TGTGCCAGCAGCATAGCACGTTGGGTCTCCGGGGCCAACGTCCTGACTTTC. V usage is TRBV3-1 (or the pseudogene TRBV3-2) and J usage is TRBJ2-6; no clear D gene. The germline V gene encodes CDR1 LGHDT and CDR2 YNNKEL (reference sequence). CDR3 length: 17 amino acids. Trimming removed 5 bases at V and 4 bases at J, with 18 bases between.

V usage is TRBV27 and J usage is TRBJ2-5, with 10 nucleotides matching TRBD2. The V and J ends lost 2 bases and 0 bases, in that order; junction bases with no gene match: 3. The CDR3 consists of 16 residues. The germline CDR1 and CDR2 sequences are MNHEY and SMNVEV (reference sequence). CDR3 nucleotides: TGTGCCAGCAGTTTAACTGGACTAGCGGACCAAGAGACCCAGTACTTC. Its protein is CASSLTGLADQETQYF.

Worth noting for this clone: A much more abundant neighbour one base away suggests this may be a read error. Other DNA sequences in the sample encode the same CDR3. The chain has TRBV30 and TRBJ2-7; a weak D match, TRBD2 (6 bases). Trimming stripped 0 bases from V and 6 bases from J, with 12 bases between. Germline V gene lookup returns CDR1 GTSNPN and CDR2 SVGIG (reference sequence). The CDR3 is 13 residues long. This CDR3 reads CAWSVRSGSEQYV. The CDR3 DNA follows: TGTGCCTGGAGTGTACGATCCGGGAGCGAGCAGTACGTC.

The chain uses TRBV7-6 and TRBJ2-1, with 12 bases fitting TRBD2. There are 15 residues in the CDR3. CDR1 and CDR2 (germline): SGHVS, FNYEAQ. V lost 6 bases and J lost 8; bases outside the gene matches: 8. The CDR3 sequence is CASRRTSGISDEQFF. The CDR3 DNA follows: TGTGCCAGCAGGAGGACTAGCGGGATATCGGATGAGCAGTTCTTC.

The V gene is TRBV29-1, the J gene TRBJ2-2; D is possibly TRBD1 (6 bases). V lost 6 bases and J lost 7, with 18 bases in between. CDR1 SQVTM and CDR2 ANQGSEA come from the germline V gene. CDR3 size: 14 residues. CDR3 coding DNA: TGCAGCGTGTCGGACAGTCTTTCTAGCGGGGAGCTGTTTTTT. This codes for CSVSDSLSSGELFF.

This chain connects TRBV19 to TRBJ2-3, with 10 bases aligning to TRBD2. The ends lost 3 bases at V and 2 bases at J; junction bases unmatched: 2. This CDR3 is built from 15 residues. Germline V gene data show CDR1 as LNHDA and CDR2 as SQIVND (reference sequence). CDR3 region: CASSILAGDTDTQYF. The CDR3, as DNA: TGTGCCAGTAGTATCCTAGCGGGAGACACAGATACGCAGTATTTT.

The chain recombines TRBV27 with TRBJ2-5, with 9 bases that match TRBD1. The CDR3 sequence is 15 residues long. The germline V gene has CDR1 MNHEY and CDR2 SMNVEV (reference sequence). V gave up 1 base and J gave up 5 bases; unmatched junction bases: 5. CDR3 nucleotide sequence: TGTGCCAGCAGTTTATTTAGGACAGGGGTCGAGACCCAGTACTTC. Amino acid sequence: CASSLFRTGVETQYF.

This chain connects TRBV18 to TRBJ2-7, with D uncertain. CDR3 size: 11 residues. V was pared by 3 bases and J by 4 bases, with 4 bases between. CDR1 and CDR2 from the germline V gene are KGHSH and LQKENI. DNA for the CDR3: TGTGCCAGCTCACCCCAATACGAGCAGTACTTC. Translating gives CASSPQYEQYF.

The chain couples TRBV5-1 to TRBJ2-2, with D tentatively TRBD2 (6 bases). The germline V gene has CDR1 SGHRS and CDR2 YFSETQ. This CDR3 comprises 16 residues. V was cut by 4 bases and J by 0 bases, with 13 bases left in between. The CDR3 here is CASSLLAPTNTGELFF. The CDR3, as DNA: TGCGCCAGCAGCCTACTAGCACCTACGAACACCGGGGAGCTGTTTTTT.

The gene calls are TRBV29-1 and TRBJ2-1; TRBD2 matches 9 bases. After removal of 7 bases from V and 1 base from J, the junction contained 5 bases not matched to a gene. The CDR3 is made up of 14 amino acids. Germline V CDR1 and CDR2: SQVTM, ANQGSEA. CDR3 nucleotide sequence: TGCAGCGCCAGGACTAGCGAGTCCTACAATGAGCAGTTCTTC. Translating it yields CSARTSESYNEQFF.

The gene calls are TRBV6-4 and TRBJ1-2, with 7 nucleotides matching TRBD1. V lost 6 bases and J lost 8; bases outside the gene matches: 9. There are 13 residues in the CDR3. From germline, CDR1 is MRHNA and CDR2 SNTAGT. CDR3 in DNA: TGTGCCAGCAGGGACGACAGGGCGTCCGGCTACACCTTC. It is translated as CASRDDRASGYTF.

This clone has a handful of counts. The J gene is TRBJ1-5, the V gene TRBV4-3, with a tentative D call TRBD1 (5 bases). Trimming left V 0 bases short and J 5 bases short, with 11 bases between. CDR1 is LGHNA and CDR2 is YSLEER in the germline V gene. The CDR3 has 15 residues. DNA of the CDR3: TGCGCCAGCAGCCAAGAACGGGCAGGGTATCAGCCCCAGCATTTT. Translating it yields CASSQERAGYQPQHF.

The chain couples TRBV6-1 to TRBJ2-2, with D perhaps matching TRBD2 (5 bases). This CDR3 is 17 amino acids long. Trimming removed 1 base from V and 1 base from J, with 13 bases in between. Germline CDR1 reads MNHNS; CDR2 reads SASEGT. The CDR3 loop is CASSEGGRGLNTGELFF. The CDR3 nucleotides read TGTGCCAGCAGTGAAGGAGGGCGAGGCTTGAACACCGGGGAGCTGTTTTTT.

CDR3 DNA sequence: TGTGCCAGCTCACCACTTGACAGCCCCTATGGCTACACCTTC. As protein: CASSPLDSPYGYTF. The genes are TRBV18 and TRBJ1-2; tentatively, D is TRBD1 (5 bases). The CDR3 has 14 amino acids. V lost 1 base and J 4 bases, leaving 10 bases between the germline ends. CDR1 and CDR2 from the germline V gene are KGHSH and LQKENI. The complete variable domain, with remaining parts taken from reference TRBV18 and TRBJ1-2, reads NAGVMQNPRHLVRRRGQEARLRCSPMKGHSHVYWYRQLPEEGLKFMVYLQKENIIDESGMPKERFSAEFPKEGPSILRIQQVVRGDSAAYFCASSPLDSPYGYTFGSGTRLTVV.

The CDR3 here is CASSPGQGIREAFF. As DNA, the CDR3 is TGTGCCAGCAGCCCGGGACAGGGGATTAGGGAAGCTTTCTTT. The V and J genes are TRBV13 and TRBJ1-1; 10 nucleotides match TRBD1. Germline values: CDR1 PRHDT, CDR2 FYEKMQ (reference sequence). This CDR3 comprises 14 residues. With 5 bases clipped from V and 8 bases from J, the junction kept 8 bases outside the gene matches.

The V call is TRBV11-2, the J call TRBJ1-1; TRBD1 aligns across 7 bases. Germline CDR1 SGHAT, CDR2 FQNNGV. V was pared by 8 bases and J by 2 bases, with 8 bases of the junction left unmatched. The CDR3 covers 14 residues. The CDR3 sequence is CASLPGTANTEAFF. The CDR3 coding sequence is TGTGCCAGCTTACCCGGGACAGCTAACACTGAAGCTTTCTTT.

The chain carries TRBV3-1 (or the pseudogene TRBV3-2) and TRBJ2-2; TRBD2 matches 8 bases. CDR3 length: 16 amino acids. CDR1 is LGHDT, CDR2 YNNKEL, per germline (reference sequence). V trimming: 6 bases; J trimming: 1 base; junction bases outside the gene matches: 7. The CDR3 coding sequence is TGTGCCAGCAGTCACTCGGGAGGGGGGAACACCGGGGAGCTGTTTTTT. It translates to CASSHSGGGNTGELFF.

The chain recombines TRBV19 with TRBJ1-1, with D possibly matching TRBD1 (5 bases). The V end lost 7 bases, the J end lost 5 bases, and 17 bases lay between the germline ends. The germline V gene encodes CDR1 LNHDA and CDR2 SQIVND (reference sequence). The CDR3 contains 14 residues. CDR3 region: CASTMYGGFTEAFF. CDR3 sequence (DNA): TGTGCCAGTACTATGTACGGGGGTTTTACTGAAGCTTTCTTT.

This clone was seen a handful of times. The chain carries TRBV3-1 (or the pseudogene TRBV3-2) and TRBJ2-5; 11 nucleotides align to TRBD2. CDR3 length: 15 residues. Per the germline V gene, CDR1 is LGHDT and CDR2 is YNNKEL (reference sequence). V shed 4 bases and J 6 bases; nucleotides not matched to a gene: 7. CDR3 in amino acids: CASSPTSGILQTQYF. For the CDR3, the DNA is TGTGCCAGCAGCCCGACTAGCGGGATACTCCAGACCCAGTACTTC.

This sequence joins TRBV5-1 and TRBJ2-3; D is perhaps TRBD2 (5 bases). The V gene lost 0 bases and the J gene lost 0 bases, with 11 bases spanning the gap. CDR1 and CDR2 (germline): SGHRS, YFSETQ. There are 16 residues in the CDR3. CDR3 in DNA: TGCGCCAGCAGCTTGGGAAGCGGAACTAGCACAGATACGCAGTATTTT. It encodes CASSLGSGTSTDTQYF.

The chain links TRBV7-2 to TRBJ2-1; no clear D. V gave up 1 base and J gave up 9 bases, with 13 bases separating them. Germline V CDR1 and CDR2: SGHTA, FQGNSA. The CDR3 spans 14 residues. The CDR3 spells CASSLEKRISEQFF. The CDR3 nucleotides read TGTGCCAGCAGCTTAGAAAAGCGAATTAGTGAGCAGTTCTTC.

In its sample, this clone was seen a few times. The CDR3: CASSLSSGGRGEQYF. The CDR3, as DNA: TGTGCCAGCAGTTTATCCAGCGGGGGACGGGGAGAGCAGTACTTC. This chain uses TRBV27 with TRBJ2-7; 8 bases fit TRBD2. Germline-derived CDR1 and CDR2 are MNHEY and SMNVEV (reference sequence). Unmatched junction bases numbered 8, after V lost 0 bases and J lost 7 bases. The CDR3 is 15 residues long.

V and J are TRBV6-5 and TRBJ1-2; D gene unclear. Germline loops: CDR1 MNHEY, CDR2 SVGAGI. V was trimmed by 5 bases and J by 6 bases, leaving 16 bases between them. The CDR3 has 14 amino acids. DNA of the CDR3: TGTGCCAGCAGTCGTTCGGGAGCGCATGATGGCTACACCTTC. It is translated as CASSRSGAHDGYTF.